The rows below give T cell receptor beta chains drawn from one sample of a study of blood T cell repertoires in COVID-19. The protocol was immunoSEQ multiplex PCR, while the TCRdb copy is restricted to in-frame clones and leaves out a portion. The sample has 45,000 to 55,000 clones; about nine tenths are singletons. The sequencing input was peripheral blood. The receptors shown here come from a man aged 50 or older with active COVID-19. The CDR3 runs from the conserved cysteine through the conserved F or W. D genes are given only for firm matches.

D gene	J gene	V gene	CDR3 protein
-	TRBJ1-4	TRBV7-2	CASSLRGGPEKLFF
-	TRBJ2-7	TRBV4-1	CASSQEGAGSYEQYF
TRBD2	TRBJ2-3	TRBV9	CASSVGLAATDTQYF
TRBD1	TRBJ2-3	TRBV19	CASSGQGSDTQYF
TRBD1	TRBJ2-1	TRBV20-1	CSARVRDRVFF
TRBD1	TRBJ2-7	TRBV30	CAWSDLQGHYEQYF
TRBD1	TRBJ2-2	TRBV5-1	CASSFIGQGTAGELFF
-	TRBJ2-5	TRBV30	CAWSLQETQYF
-	TRBJ2-2	TRBV30	CAWSVQLTNTGELFF
-	TRBJ2-6	TRBV5-4	CASNRESGANVLTF
-	TRBJ2-3	TRBV9	CASSVARRQSSTDTQYF
TRBD2	TRBJ2-7	TRBV3-1/TRBV3-2	CASSQTSGRAYEQYF
TRBD1	TRBJ1-2	TRBV6-1	CASSEGTGGIGYTF
TRBD1	TRBJ1-4	TRBV28	CASSSGGENEKLFF
-	TRBJ1-2	TRBV4-1	CASSQDQNYGYTF
TRBD1	TRBJ1-4	TRBV9	CASSVTDRGLGEKLFF
TRBD1	TRBJ1-1	TRBV24-1	CATSDPRTGNTEAFF
-	TRBJ1-2	TRBV27	CASSLRQNYGYTF
-	TRBJ2-3	TRBV24-1	CATSDSPREDTQYF
-	TRBJ2-7	TRBV6-2/TRBV6-3	CASSTNMGLYEQYF
-	TRBJ1-2	TRBV25-1	CASSESWGGIDYGYTF
-	TRBJ2-3	TRBV7-7	CASSAQGLDTDTQYF
-	TRBJ1-2	TRBV12-3/TRBV12-4	CASSPLRGGGYTF
TRBD1	TRBJ1-2	TRBV2	CASSEPGQANYGYTF
-	TRBJ2-5	TRBV4-1	CASSYIREVGRETQYF
-	TRBJ2-1	TRBV7-3	CASSLVRSSYNEQFF
-	TRBJ1-1	TRBV9	CASSARVNTEAFF
TRBD2	TRBJ2-3	TRBV10-1	CASGDHGGRDRTDTQYF
-	TRBJ1-2	TRBV6-4	CASSQRGTGGLYGYTF
-	TRBJ2-2	TRBV9	CASSPAVLVGELFF
-	TRBJ2-1	TRBV5-1	CASSWGPGDNEQFF
-	TRBJ1-1	TRBV5-1	CASSLEQLNTEAFF
TRBD2	TRBJ2-1	TRBV10-1	CASSESSGTKNNEQFF
-	TRBJ1-2	TRBV7-2	CASSPHSTANYGYTF
TRBD1	TRBJ2-7	TRBV5-1	CASSPSGTGGAGGSYEQYF
-	TRBJ1-5	TRBV28	CASSMTGIYSNQPQHF
TRBD1	TRBJ2-7	TRBV5-1	CASSLDRGQKLEQYF
TRBD1	TRBJ2-2	TRBV19	CASRQGSGELFF
-	TRBJ1-1	TRBV7-3	CASSSTLNTEAFF
-	TRBJ2-7	TRBV11-2	CASSLGGLYEQYF
-	TRBJ1-1	TRBV30	CAWSVNRDGTEAFF
TRBD2	TRBJ2-1	TRBV5-8	CASTGAGLASLVGYNEQFF
-	TRBJ1-2	TRBV9	CASSQESGAKNYGYTF
TRBD2	TRBJ2-1	TRBV6-4	CASSGTSGSRSYNEQFF
TRBD1	TRBJ2-3	TRBV28	CASSSPGTGSTDTQYF
-	TRBJ2-7	TRBV20-1	CSARTDEQYF
-	TRBJ1-5	TRBV24-1	CATSDPSTPYSNQPQHF
-	TRBJ1-6	TRBV19	CASSPDRPSPLHF
TRBD1	TRBJ1-5	TRBV19	CASSVRDRNQPQHF
TRBD1	TRBJ1-3	TRBV6-6	CASCRQGINSGNTIYF
TRBD2	TRBJ2-3	TRBV18	CASSRQTSGGTDTQYF
-	TRBJ2-1	TRBV7-6	CASSLKPGDEQFF